These 21 T cell receptor beta chains originate from one sample sequenced in a study of T cells in Graves' hyperthyroidism and ophthalmopathy. Authors of the study amplified TCR beta CDR3 regions from RNA transcripts. RT-PCR in the first round (using the HTBI primer set) targeted the TCR CDR3. TCRdb called the multiplex PCR reads again in MiXCR, with one record for every CDR3 protein. The data contain approximately 590,000 distinct CDR3 sequences, more than 15% of them singletons. Sequencing was performed on blood. The receptors derive from a woman under 40 with Graves' hyperthyroidism.

J is TRBJ1-1 and V is TRBV28; D not certain. Trimming took 7 bases from V and 1 from J, leaving 10 bases between them. Germline V gene sequence: CDR1 MDHEN, CDR2 SYDVKM. The length of the CDR3 is 13 residues. The CDR3 reads CASTLMRNTEAFF. DNA for the CDR3: TGTGCCAGCACCCTCATGCGGAACACTGAAGCTTTCTTT.

This clonotype was seen a handful of times. CDR3 nucleotides: TGTGCCAGCAGCCTAGCGGGAGCTCTCTACGAGCAGTACTTC. This codes for CASSLAGALYEQYF. The V and J genes are TRBV12-3 or TRBV12-4 and TRBJ2-7; the match to TRBD2 covers 10 bases. With 6 bases clipped from V and 3 bases from J, the junction kept 5 bases outside the gene matches. The CDR3 sequence is 14 residues long.

This clonotype was observed a handful of times. The rearrangement joins TRBV2 to TRBJ2-3; weak D call: TRBD2 (6 bases). V lost 5 bases and J 7 bases, leaving 7 bases between the germline ends. The CDR3 spans 11 residues. The germline gives CDR1 SNHLY, CDR2 FYNNEI. The CDR3 sequence is CASSTSYTQYF. CDR3 coding DNA: TGTGCCAGCAGTACTAGCTATACGCAGTATTTT.

This clonotype was observed a handful of times. CDR3 amino acids: CASSLWGVGAKSIQYF. The CDR3 DNA reads TGTGCCAGCAGCTTATGGGGGGTGGGGGCCAAGAGCATTCAGTACTTC. The chain has TRBV7-9 and TRBJ2-4; D tentatively reads TRBD1 or TRBD2 (6 bases each). V lost 2 bases and J 9 bases, leaving 20 bases between the germline ends. Germline assignment: CDR1 SEHNR and CDR2 FQNEAQ (reference sequence). The CDR3 is made up of 16 amino acids.

Ten or more counts support this clonotype. The V gene is TRBV20-1, the J gene TRBJ2-7, with 8 bases that match TRBD1. This CDR3 spans 13 amino acids. Germline V gene data show CDR1 as DFQATT and CDR2 as SNEGSKA (reference sequence). The V and J ends lost 3 bases and 2 bases, in that order; junction bases with no gene match: 3. The CDR3 is CSASPGGTYEQYF. The CDR3 coding sequence is TGCAGTGCTAGTCCAGGGGGCACCTACGAGCAGTACTTC.

This clonotype was counted at least ten times. The genes are TRBV2 and TRBJ2-7; perhaps TRBD2 as D (5 bases). CDR1 and CDR2 from the germline V gene are SNHLY and FYNNEI. The CDR3 is 14 residues long. V was cut by 0 bases and J by 4 bases, with 10 bases left in between. The CDR3 loop is CASSEAFGGYEQYF. CDR3 nucleotide sequence: TGTGCCAGCAGTGAAGCATTCGGAGGATACGAGCAGTACTTC.

This clonotype appeared many times. The chain couples TRBV6-5 to TRBJ2-7, with D unclear. The CDR3 has 14 amino acids. The germline V gene has CDR1 MNHEY and CDR2 SVGAGI. The V and J ends lost 0 bases and 2 bases respectively, with 8 bases between them. The DNA for the CDR3 is TGTGCCAGCAGTTACTCGGCAGTTACCTACGAGCAGTACTTC. The encoded protein is CASSYSAVTYEQYF.

The table lists this clonotype with many counts. The chain links TRBV28 to TRBJ1-2; no firm D call. Germline CDR1 MDHEN, CDR2 SYDVKM. The CDR3 covers 13 residues. Trimming shortened V by 2 bases and J by 6 bases, and 10 bases separated the two germline ends. CDR3 DNA: TGTGCCAGCAGTTTAGGCTGGGTTAATGGCTACACCTTC. Encoded protein: CASSLGWVNGYTF.

This clonotype was recorded a few times. This rearrangement joins TRBV29-1 to TRBJ2-1; D may be TRBD1 (6 bases). This CDR3 contains 16 residues. V was cut by 5 bases and J by 0 bases, with 17 bases left in between. Germline lookup yields CDR1 SQVTM and CDR2 ANQGSEA. The CDR3 nucleotides read TGCAGCGTTATGGGGTTAACAGGGAGCTCCTACAATGAGCAGTTCTTC. It encodes CSVMGLTGSSYNEQFF.

The V and J genes are TRBV5-1 and TRBJ2-7; D ambiguous. V was shortened by 3 bases and J by 4 bases, with 8 bases between the two germline ends. The CDR3 is made up of 12 amino acids. Germline values: CDR1 SGHRS, CDR2 YFSETQ. The CDR3 DNA follows: TGCGCCAGCAGCTCGCCCCCTTACGAGCAGTACTTC. Amino acids: CASSSPPYEQYF.

This rearrangement joins TRBV11-2 to TRBJ2-2, with 13 nucleotides matching TRBD2. Germline CDR1 reads SGHAT; CDR2 reads FQNNGV. The CDR3 consists of 24 residues. Trimming cost V 1 base and J 4 bases; bases outside gene matches: 24. The CDR3 nucleotides are TGTGCCAGCAGCTTAGTTTTCTCATCCCGTTCCCTCGGGACTAGCGGGGCGAGCACCGGGGAGCTGTTTTTT. This gives the protein CASSLVFSSRSLGTSGASTGELFF.

This chain links TRBV7-3 with TRBJ2-5; 10 nucleotides agree with TRBD2. The CDR3 runs 16 residues. The germline V gene has CDR1 SGHTA and CDR2 FQGTGA. V was pared by 5 bases and J by 2 bases, with 8 bases of the junction left unmatched. The CDR3 reads CASSLPSGSLQETQYF. Here the CDR3 DNA reads TGTGCCAGCAGCCTCCCTAGCGGGAGTCTTCAAGAGACCCAGTACTTC.

A few counts support this clonotype. V usage is TRBV20-1 and J usage is TRBJ2-1; TRBD2 matches 9 bases. V shed 0 bases and J 6 bases; nucleotides not matched to a gene: 9. CDR3 size: 16 residues. Germline CDR1 DFQATT, CDR2 SNEGSKA (reference sequence). The CDR3 DNA is TGCAGTGCTAGAGATTATTCGGCTAGCGGGATCAATGAGCAGTTCTTC. It yields the protein CSARDYSASGINEQFF.

This clonotype was found a few times. The V and J genes are TRBV19 and TRBJ2-7; TRBD2 agrees at 8 bases. With 5 bases clipped from V and 0 bases from J, the junction kept 12 bases outside the gene matches. Germline V gene sequence: CDR1 LNHDA, CDR2 SQIVND (reference sequence). The CDR3 sequence is 17 residues long. Here the CDR3 reads CASSEGIASGYSYEQYF. As DNA, the CDR3 is TGTGCCAGTAGTGAAGGAATTGCTAGCGGGTACTCCTACGAGCAGTACTTC. The whole variable domain, filled in from reference TRBV19 and TRBJ2-7, reads DGGITQSPKYLFRKEGQNVTLSCEQNLNHDAMYWYRQDPGQGLRLIYYSQIVNDFQKGDIAEGYSVSREKKESFPLTVTSAQKNPTAFYLCASSEGIASGYSYEQYFGPGTRLTVT.

As concerns this clonotype: Compared with germline, one end of the junction differs, possibly owing to a read error. The CDR3 nucleotides are TGTGCCAGCAGCCTAACCCCGGGAGCTATCGGCTCCTGCGAGCAGTACTTC. Translating it yields CASSLTPGAIGSCEQYF. V usage is TRBV7-9 and J usage is TRBJ2-7; D is possibly TRBD2 (6 bases). In germline, CDR1 is SEHNR, CDR2 FQNEAQ (reference sequence). This CDR3 spans 17 amino acids.

In this sample, this clonotype turned up many times. The gene calls are TRBV7-9 and TRBJ2-3, with D hard to call. This CDR3 has 20 residues. Germline CDR1 and CDR2: SEHNR and FQNEAQ (reference sequence). V lost 5 bases to trimming and J lost 0 bases, with 27 bases between them. The CDR3 spells CASSTSPALLSSRSTDTQYF. The CDR3, as DNA: TGTGCCAGCAGCACCAGCCCCGCCCTCCTGAGCAGCCGTAGCACAGATACGCAGTATTTT.

The chain has TRBV5-8 and TRBJ1-6; D gene unclear. V lost 5 bases to trimming and J lost 0 bases, with 18 bases between them. The CDR3 length is 18 residues. CDR1 and CDR2 from the germline V gene are SGHTS and YDEGEE. CDR3 bases: TGTGCCAGCAGTTTCGGACCTCTGTCGAGCTCCTATAATTCACCCCTCCACTTT. This gives the protein CASSFGPLSSSYNSPLHF.

The chain combines TRBV18 with TRBJ1-2, with 7 bases fitting TRBD1. The CDR3 extends over 16 amino acids. CDR1 and CDR2 (germline): KGHSH, LQKENI. V shed 4 bases and J 0 bases; nucleotides not matched to a gene: 8. The CDR3 loop is CASSLGTESPNYGYTF. The DNA of the CDR3 is TGTGCCAGCTCACTAGGGACAGAAAGTCCTAACTATGGCTACACCTTC.

In this sample, this clonotype turned up many times. V usage is TRBV28 and J usage is TRBJ2-3, with 8 bases aligning to TRBD2. This CDR3 is 16 amino acids long. V was pared by 8 bases and J by 3 bases, with 13 bases of the junction left unmatched. Per germline, CDR1 MDHEN and CDR2 SYDVKM. CDR3 in DNA: TGTGCCAGCGAACCGGGAGGGCCTGCGGATACAGATACGCAGTATTTT. Amino acids: CASEPGGPADTDTQYF.

This clonotype was seen at least ten times. This sequence joins TRBV7-6 and TRBJ2-7, with D possibly TRBD2 on 5 matching bases. Deletions cut 5 bases from V and 5 bases from J, with 19 bases between. Germline V gene lookup returns CDR1 SGHVS and CDR2 FNYEAQ. This CDR3 region has 15 residues. The CDR3 DNA follows: TGTGCCAGCAGCCCCCTTGGACTTCTGGCCGACGAGCAGTACTTC. Encoded protein: CASSPLGLLADEQYF.

This clonotype was observed a few times. This sequence joins TRBV30 and TRBJ2-2; D is ambiguous. Germline CDR1 reads GTSNPN; CDR2 reads SVGIG (reference sequence). The CDR3 contains 15 residues. V was shortened by 3 bases and J by 6 bases, with 17 bases between the two germline ends. The CDR3 DNA reads as TGTGCCTGGAGCCCAAAGCTGATTGACCCCGGGGAGCTGTTTTTT. Translation: CAWSPKLIDPGELFF.